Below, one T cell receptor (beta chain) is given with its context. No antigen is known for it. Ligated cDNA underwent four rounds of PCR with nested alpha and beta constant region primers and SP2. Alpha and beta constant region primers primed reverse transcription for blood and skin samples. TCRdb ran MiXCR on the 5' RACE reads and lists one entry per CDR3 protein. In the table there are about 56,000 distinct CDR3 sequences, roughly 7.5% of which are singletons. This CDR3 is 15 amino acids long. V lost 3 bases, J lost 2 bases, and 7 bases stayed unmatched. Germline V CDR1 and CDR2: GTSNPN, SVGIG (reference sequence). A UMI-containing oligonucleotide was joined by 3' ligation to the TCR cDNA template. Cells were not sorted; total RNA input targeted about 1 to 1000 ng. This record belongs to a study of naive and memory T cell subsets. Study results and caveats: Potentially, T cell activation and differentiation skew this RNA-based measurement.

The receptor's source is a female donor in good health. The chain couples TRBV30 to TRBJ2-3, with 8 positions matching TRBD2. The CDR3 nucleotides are TGTGCCTGGAGATCGGATAGCGGGGTCACAGATACGCAGTATTTT. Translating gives CAWRSDSGVTDTQYF.